Below are 25 T cell receptor beta chains sequenced from a single sample in a study of blood T cell repertoires in COVID-19. Sequencing was performed with immunoSEQ multiplex PCR; in TCRdb, only in-frame clones are kept and a portion is missing. The sample yields 85,000 to 90,000 clones, 85% to 95% seen once. The specimen was peripheral blood. All receptors derive from a human donor with active COVID-19. The donor label of this sample is uncertain.

This clone was seen only a few times. The rearrangement joins TRBV2 to TRBJ1-1; 8 nucleotides align to TRBD1. Germline values: CDR1 SNHLY, CDR2 FYNNEI. The CDR3 is 14 amino acids. The trim removed 5 bases at V and 3 bases at J, leaving 5 bases unmatched. The CDR3 DNA follows: TGTGCCAGCAGTTGGGACAGGCGCGACACTGAAGCTTTCTTT. This gives the protein CASSWDRRDTEAFF.

The genes are TRBV7-8 and TRBJ2-1; D is undetermined. Germline CDR1 is SGHVS and CDR2 is FQNEAQ. The CDR3 has 14 amino acids. Trimming removed 1 base from V and 2 bases from J, with 6 bases in between. The CDR3 DNA follows: TGTGCCAGCAGCTTAGATGCAGCCTACAATGAGCAGTTCTTC. Protein: CASSLDAAYNEQFF.

The V call is TRBV10-3, the J call TRBJ2-5; 12 bases align to TRBD2. Unmatched junction bases numbered 2, after V lost 4 bases and J lost 5 bases. CDR3 size: 14 residues. Germline CDR1 is ENHRY and CDR2 is SYGVKD. CDR3 residues: CAISGLAGAETQYF. CDR3 DNA sequence: TGTGCCATCAGTGGACTAGCGGGGGCTGAGACCCAGTACTTC.

V is TRBV10-3 and J is TRBJ2-7, with unresolved D. The germline gives CDR1 ENHRY, CDR2 SYGVKD. Between the trimmed V and J ends, which lost 8 bases and 6 bases, there was a span of 14 bases. The CDR3 spans 12 residues. The CDR3 reads CAISESGPEQYF. Here the CDR3 DNA reads TGTGCCATCTCCGAGTCGGGTCCCGAGCAGTACTTC.

This chain joins TRBV5-1 and TRBJ1-6; possible D gene TRBD1, 5 bases. Per the germline V gene, CDR1 is SGHRS and CDR2 is YFSETQ. The CDR3 length is 15 residues. Trimming took off 2 bases at V and 9 bases at J, with 15 bases between the two ends. The CDR3 loop reads CASSFGGQGSSPLHF. The CDR3 bases are TGCGCCAGCAGCTTCGGCGGCCAGGGTTCTTCACCCCTCCACTTT. Looking up the rest from reference TRBV5-1 and TRBJ1-6 gives the full variable domain: KAGVTQTPRYLIKTRGQQVTLSCSPISGHRSVSWYQQTPGQGLQFLFEYFSETQRNKGNFPGRFSGRQFSNSRSEMNVSTLELGDSALYLCASSFGGQGSSPLHFGNGTRLTVT.

The chain links TRBV19 to TRBJ2-1, with a weak D call TRBD2 (5 bases). The CDR3 has 13 residues. V lost 7 bases and J 9 bases, leaving 16 bases between the germline ends. Germline loops: CDR1 LNHDA, CDR2 SQIVND (reference sequence). The CDR3 DNA is TGTGCCAGTAAGGACTCAAAGGTCGGTGAGCAGTTCTTC. Its protein product is CASKDSKVGEQFF.

The CDR3 here is CASSSERRGDHTDTQYF. CDR3 coding DNA: TGTGCCAGCAGCTCAGAAAGACGGGGGGACCACACAGATACGCAGTATTTT. V usage is TRBV5-6 and J usage is TRBJ2-3; TRBD2 matches 7 bases. There are 17 residues in the CDR3. V dropped 3 bases and J dropped 2; count of bases not matched to a gene: 12. Germline loops: CDR1 SGHDT, CDR2 YYEEEE.

A few counts support this clone. The chain joins TRBV11-2 to TRBJ2-1; 9 positions match TRBD1. The junction had 6 bases not matched to a gene; V was cut back by 1 base and J by 8 bases. In germline, CDR1 is SGHAT, CDR2 FQNNGV. This CDR3 contains 15 residues. Written as DNA, the CDR3 is TGTGCCAGCAGCTTAGCCGGCGGACAGGGGTATGAGCAGTTCTTC. The encoded protein is CASSLAGGQGYEQFF.

The sample holds a few counts of this clone. The rearrangement joins TRBV20-1 to TRBJ2-7; tentative D call: TRBD2 (5 bases). This CDR3 is 13 amino acids long. Per the germline V gene, CDR1 is DFQATT and CDR2 is SNEGSKA (reference sequence). Trimming shortened V by 3 bases and J by 2 bases, and 11 bases separated the two germline ends. DNA for the CDR3: TGCAGTGCTAGTCGGGAATTCACCTACGAGCAGTACTTC. Its translation: CSASREFTYEQYF.

The gene calls are TRBV6-5 and TRBJ1-5, with no clear D. V lost 6 bases, J lost 6 bases, and 15 bases lay in between. The CDR3 is 14 residues long. Looked up from germline, CDR1 is MNHEY and CDR2 is SVGAGI. The CDR3 nucleotides are TGTGCCAGCAGGGTGCTGGGAGTAGGTCAGCCCCAGCATTTT. Translated: CASRVLGVGQPQHF.

The gene calls are TRBV9 and TRBJ1-3, with 9 bases aligning to TRBD1. Germline CDR1 SGDLS, CDR2 YYNGEE. The CDR3 is made up of 19 amino acids. The V gene end was trimmed by 2 bases and the J gene end by 1 base; junction bases not matched to a gene: 13. CDR3 DNA sequence: TGTGCCAGCAGCGTCGCCGGGACAGGGACAGCCCAATCTGGAAACACCATATATTTT. Translated: CASSVAGTGTAQSGNTIYF.

The chain uses TRBV5-8 and TRBJ2-1, with 9 bases that match TRBD2. Trimming took 0 bases from V and 6 from J; bases not matched to a gene: 10. The CDR3 runs 17 residues. Looked up from germline, CDR1 is SGHTS and CDR2 is YDEGEE. In nucleotides, the CDR3 is TGTGCCAGCAGCTTGGCCGTAGTAGCGGGGGCCGGCAATGAGCAGTTCTTC. It yields the protein CASSLAVVAGAGNEQFF.

The V call is TRBV2, the J call TRBJ2-7; 8 nucleotides line up with TRBD1. The V gene's germline CDR1 is SNHLY and CDR2 FYNNEI. V dropped 6 bases and J dropped 5; count of bases not matched to a gene: 12. The CDR3 is 15 residues long. The CDR3 nucleotides are TGTGCCAGCAGGTTACTCGGACAGGGTTACGACGAGCAGTACTTC. Translating it yields CASRLLGQGYDEQYF.

Only one count was recorded for this clone. The chain is built from TRBV14 and TRBJ1-6; the match to TRBD1 covers 10 bases. The CDR3 runs 15 residues. V lost 5 bases to trimming and J lost 10 bases; unmatched junction nucleotides: 8. The germline V gene encodes CDR1 SGHDN and CDR2 FVKESK. CDR3 DNA sequence: TGTGCCAGCAGCGCCACCGGGACAGGGGTCTCACCCCTCCACTTT. This translates into CASSATGTGVSPLHF.

The genes are TRBV6-5 and TRBJ2-1; a weak D match, TRBD2 (6 bases). The CDR3 contains 12 residues. V was shortened by 8 bases and J by 3 bases, with 8 bases between the two germline ends. Germline CDR1 and CDR2: MNHEY and SVGAGI. The CDR3 region is CASATSYNEQFF. CDR3 DNA sequence: TGTGCCAGCGCGACTAGCTACAATGAGCAGTTCTTC.

The rearrangement links TRBV24-1 to TRBJ1-6, with D maybe TRBD1 (6 bases). Deletions cut 9 bases from V and 7 bases from J, with 21 bases between. Looked up from germline, CDR1 is KGHDR and CDR2 is SFDVKD. The CDR3 has 16 amino acids. CDR3 protein: CATDSTIGGRNSPLHF. The DNA of the CDR3 is TGTGCCACCGATTCTACCATAGGGGGTCGAAATTCACCCCTCCACTTT.

The table lists this clone with a count of one. This chain links TRBV27 with TRBJ1-1; D may be TRBD1 (5 bases). CDR3 length: 18 residues. CDR1 is MNHEY and CDR2 is SMNVEV in the germline V gene (reference sequence). Trimming removed 6 bases at V and 3 bases at J, with 26 bases between. The CDR3 is CASSTAPLLIRGDTEAFF. The CDR3 coding sequence is TGTGCCAGCAGCACCGCGCCCCTTTTAATTCGGGGGGACACTGAAGCTTTCTTT.

The J gene is TRBJ2-7, the V gene TRBV25-1, with 8 positions matching TRBD1. This CDR3 is built from 18 residues. V gave up 4 bases and J gave up 4 bases; unmatched junction bases: 18. Germline V gene lookup returns CDR1 MGHDK and CDR2 SYGVNS. The CDR3, as DNA: TGTGCCAGCAGTGGGAGGCCCCTACAGGACAGGGTGTATTACGAGCAGTACTTC. It is translated as CASSGRPLQDRVYYEQYF.

V is TRBV5-1 and J is TRBJ2-5; 7 nucleotides line up with TRBD2. The CDR3 contains 16 residues. V trimming: 4 bases; J trimming: 4 bases; junction bases outside the gene matches: 13. In germline, CDR1 is SGHRS, CDR2 YFSETQ. The CDR3 is CASSPGGPSGRETQYF. The CDR3 DNA reads as TGCGCCAGCAGCCCGGGCGGGCCTAGCGGCCGAGAGACCCAGTACTTC.

This clone has just one count. The chain links TRBV3-1 (or the pseudogene TRBV3-2) to TRBJ1-2, with 7 bases that match TRBD1. This CDR3 is 15 amino acids long. The V segment lost 2 bases and the J segment 5 bases; nucleotides outside the gene matches: 8. In germline, CDR1 is LGHDT, CDR2 YNNKEL (reference sequence). CDR3 region: CASSQLSGTEYGYTF. The CDR3 bases are TGTGCCAGCAGCCAACTCTCAGGGACAGAATATGGCTACACCTTC.

This clone has only one observation. The chain has TRBV28 and TRBJ2-3; 9 nucleotides match TRBD1. Trimming cost V 5 bases and J 5 bases; bases outside gene matches: 8. Germline-derived CDR1 and CDR2 are MDHEN and SYDVKM. The CDR3 loop spans 15 amino acids. CDR3 sequence (DNA): TGTGCCAGCAGTACCCTGGGACAGGGCCGAGATACGCAGTATTTT. Translation gives CASSTLGQGRDTQYF.

The genes are TRBV6-5 and TRBJ1-3; 7 bases are a match to TRBD1. The CDR3 is 15 residues long. Germline V CDR1 and CDR2: MNHEY, SVGAGI. Trimming at V came to 4 bases and at J to 2 bases, leaving 5 bases not matched to a gene. This CDR3 reads CASSFNRGTGNTIYF. CDR3 sequence (DNA): TGTGCCAGCAGTTTCAACAGGGGTACTGGAAACACCATATATTTT.

As DNA, the CDR3 is TGTGCCAGCAGCCTCTGGACAGGGAGCCAGTACTTC. This codes for CASSLWTGSQYF. The gene calls are TRBV11-2 and TRBJ2-4; TRBD1 aligns across 8 bases. CDR1 is SGHAT, CDR2 FQNNGV, per germline. The CDR3 totals 12 residues. J gave up 13 bases and V 5 bases, and 7 bases lay outside the gene matches. Looking up the rest from reference TRBV11-2 and TRBJ2-4 gives the full variable domain: EAGVAQSPRYKIIEKRQSVAFWCNPISGHATLYWYQQILGQGPKLLIQFQNNGVVDDSQLPKDRFSAERLKGVDSTLKIQPAKLEDSAVYLCASSLWTGSQYFGAGTRLSVL.

V and J are TRBV7-9 and TRBJ1-2; 12 bases match TRBD1. The V gene end was trimmed by 5 bases and the J gene end by 6 bases; junction bases not matched to a gene: 7. Germline V CDR1 and CDR2: SEHNR, FQNEAQ (reference sequence). The CDR3 is 15 residues long. CDR3 sequence reads: CASSLSGQGANGYTF. The CDR3 DNA follows: TGTGCCAGCAGCCTCTCGGGACAGGGGGCGAATGGCTACACCTTC. Drawing the rest from reference TRBV7-9 and TRBJ1-2, the complete variable domain is DTGVSQNPRHKITKRGQNVTFRCDPISEHNRLYWYRQTLGQGPEFLTYFQNEAQLEKSRLLSDRFSAERPKGSFSTLEIQRTEQGDSAMYLCASSLSGQGANGYTFGSGTRLTVV.

This chain links TRBV5-4 with TRBJ2-1; possible D gene TRBD1, 6 bases. Germline loops: CDR1 SGHNT, CDR2 YYREEE (reference sequence). V dropped 5 bases and J dropped 6 bases, with 9 bases sitting between them. The CDR3 covers 12 residues. CDR3 in DNA: TGTGCCAGCAGGGGGACAAGCAATGAGCAGTTCTTC. This codes for CASRGTSNEQFF.